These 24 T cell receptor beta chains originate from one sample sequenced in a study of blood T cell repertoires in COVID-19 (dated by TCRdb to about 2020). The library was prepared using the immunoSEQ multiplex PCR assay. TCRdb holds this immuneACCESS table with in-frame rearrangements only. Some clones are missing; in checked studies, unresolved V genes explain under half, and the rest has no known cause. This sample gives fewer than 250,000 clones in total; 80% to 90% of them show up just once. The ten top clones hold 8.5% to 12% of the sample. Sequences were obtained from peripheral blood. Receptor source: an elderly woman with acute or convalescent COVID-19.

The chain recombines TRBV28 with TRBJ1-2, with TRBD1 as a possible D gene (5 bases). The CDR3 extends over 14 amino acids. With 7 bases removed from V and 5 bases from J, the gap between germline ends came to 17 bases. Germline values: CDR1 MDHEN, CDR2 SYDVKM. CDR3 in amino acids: CASISGAGWYGYTF. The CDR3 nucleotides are TGTGCCAGCATCAGCGGGGCTGGATGGTATGGCTACACCTTC.

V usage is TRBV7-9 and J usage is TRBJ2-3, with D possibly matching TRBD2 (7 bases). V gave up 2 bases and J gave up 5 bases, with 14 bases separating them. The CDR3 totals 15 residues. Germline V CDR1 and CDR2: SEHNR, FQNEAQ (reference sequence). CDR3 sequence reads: CASSLRGAWGDTQYF. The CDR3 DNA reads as TGTGCCAGCAGCTTACGGGGGGCCTGGGGAGATACGCAGTATTTT.

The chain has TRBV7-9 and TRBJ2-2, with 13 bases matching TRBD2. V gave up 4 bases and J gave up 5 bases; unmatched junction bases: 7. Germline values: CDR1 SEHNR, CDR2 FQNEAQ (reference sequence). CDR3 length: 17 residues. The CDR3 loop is CASSYGLAGVETGELFF. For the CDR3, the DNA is TGTGCCAGCAGCTACGGACTAGCGGGAGTGGAAACCGGGGAGCTGTTTTTT.

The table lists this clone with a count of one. The CDR3 bases are TGTGCCAGCAGTTTCGGGGAGTCGGTAAACACCATATATTTT. It encodes CASSFGESVNTIYF. This chain links TRBV28 with TRBJ1-3; no firm D call. V was shortened by 3 bases and J by 6 bases, with 12 bases between the two germline ends. The CDR3 loop spans 14 amino acids. Germline V gene data show CDR1 as MDHEN and CDR2 as SYDVKM.

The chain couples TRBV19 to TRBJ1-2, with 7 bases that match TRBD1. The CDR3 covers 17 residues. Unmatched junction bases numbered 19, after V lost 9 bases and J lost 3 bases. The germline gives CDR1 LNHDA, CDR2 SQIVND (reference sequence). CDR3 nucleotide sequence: TGTGCCAGCTCCGTACCTCGATACAGGGGTCCCTACTATGGCTACACCTTC. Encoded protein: CASSVPRYRGPYYGYTF. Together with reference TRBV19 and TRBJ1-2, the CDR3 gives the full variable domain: DGGITQSPKYLFRKEGQNVTLSCEQNLNHDAMYWYRQDPGQGLRLIYYSQIVNDFQKGDIAEGYSVSREKKESFPLTVTSAQKNPTAFYLCASSVPRYRGPYYGYTFGSGTRLTVV.

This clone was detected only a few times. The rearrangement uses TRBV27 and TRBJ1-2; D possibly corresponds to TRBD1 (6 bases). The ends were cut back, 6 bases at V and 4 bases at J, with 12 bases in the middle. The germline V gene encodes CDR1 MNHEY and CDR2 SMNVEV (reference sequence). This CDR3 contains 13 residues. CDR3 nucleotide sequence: TGTGCCAGCAGGACAACGACAGGCTATGGCTACACCTTC. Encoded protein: CASRTTTGYGYTF.

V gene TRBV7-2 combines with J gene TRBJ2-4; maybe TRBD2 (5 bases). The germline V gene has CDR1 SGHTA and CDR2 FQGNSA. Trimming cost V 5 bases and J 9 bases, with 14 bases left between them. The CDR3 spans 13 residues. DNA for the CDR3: TGTGCCAGCAGCATCGGACTGAATGCCATTCAGTACTTC. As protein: CASSIGLNAIQYF.

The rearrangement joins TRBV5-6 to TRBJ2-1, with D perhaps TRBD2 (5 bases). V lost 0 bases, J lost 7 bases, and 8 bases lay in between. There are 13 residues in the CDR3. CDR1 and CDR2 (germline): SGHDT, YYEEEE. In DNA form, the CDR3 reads TGTGCCAGCAGCTTGGTCCCGGGGAATGAGCAGTTCTTC. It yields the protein CASSLVPGNEQFF.

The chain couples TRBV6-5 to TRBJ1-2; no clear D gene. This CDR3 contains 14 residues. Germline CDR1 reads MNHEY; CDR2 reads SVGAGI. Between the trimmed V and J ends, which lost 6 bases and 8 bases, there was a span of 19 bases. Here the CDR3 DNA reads TGTGCCAGCAGCCGAGAGCTTTCCCCGTGGGGCTACACCTTC. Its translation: CASSRELSPWGYTF.

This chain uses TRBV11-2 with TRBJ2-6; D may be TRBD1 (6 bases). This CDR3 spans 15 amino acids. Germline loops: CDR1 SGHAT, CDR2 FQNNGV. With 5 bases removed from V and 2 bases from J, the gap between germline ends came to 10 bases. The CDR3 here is CASSGRTAGANVLTF. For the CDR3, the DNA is TGTGCCAGCAGCGGGCGGACAGCTGGGGCCAACGTCCTGACTTTC.

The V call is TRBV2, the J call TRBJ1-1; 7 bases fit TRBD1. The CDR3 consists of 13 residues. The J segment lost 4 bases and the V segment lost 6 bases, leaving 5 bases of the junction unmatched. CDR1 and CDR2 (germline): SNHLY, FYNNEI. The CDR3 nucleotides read TGTGCCAGCAGCTCCTACAGGGGCACTGAAGCTTTCTTT. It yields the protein CASSSYRGTEAFF.

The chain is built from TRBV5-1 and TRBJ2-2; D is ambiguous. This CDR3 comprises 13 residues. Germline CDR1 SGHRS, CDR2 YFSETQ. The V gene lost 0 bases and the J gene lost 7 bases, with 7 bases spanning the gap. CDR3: CASSLDSVGELFF. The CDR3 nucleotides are TGCGCCAGCAGCTTGGATTCCGTCGGGGAGCTGTTTTTT.

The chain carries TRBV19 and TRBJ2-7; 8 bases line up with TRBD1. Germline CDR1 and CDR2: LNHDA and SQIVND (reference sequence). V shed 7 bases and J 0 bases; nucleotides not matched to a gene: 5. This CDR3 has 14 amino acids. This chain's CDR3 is CASTSGGNSYEQYF. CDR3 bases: TGTGCCAGTACTTCAGGGGGCAACTCCTACGAGCAGTACTTC.

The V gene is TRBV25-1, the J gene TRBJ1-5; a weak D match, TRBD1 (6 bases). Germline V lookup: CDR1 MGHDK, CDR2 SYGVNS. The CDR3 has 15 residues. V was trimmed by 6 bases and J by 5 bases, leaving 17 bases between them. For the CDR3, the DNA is TGTGCCAGCAGCCCGTTGGACAGCCCAGATCAGCCCCAGCATTTT. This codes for CASSPLDSPDQPQHF.

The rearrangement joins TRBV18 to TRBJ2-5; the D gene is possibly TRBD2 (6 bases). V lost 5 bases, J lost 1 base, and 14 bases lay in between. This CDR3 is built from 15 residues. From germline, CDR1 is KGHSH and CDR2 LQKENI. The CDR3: CASSRVAAPQETQYF. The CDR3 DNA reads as TGTGCCAGCTCAAGAGTAGCGGCGCCCCAAGAGACCCAGTACTTC.

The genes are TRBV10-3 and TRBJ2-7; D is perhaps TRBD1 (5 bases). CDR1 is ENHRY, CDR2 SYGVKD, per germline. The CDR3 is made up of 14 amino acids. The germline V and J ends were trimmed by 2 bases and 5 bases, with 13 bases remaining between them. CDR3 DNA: TGTGCCATCAGTGAGGCCCCAGGGAACGACGAGCAGTACTTC. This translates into CAISEAPGNDEQYF.

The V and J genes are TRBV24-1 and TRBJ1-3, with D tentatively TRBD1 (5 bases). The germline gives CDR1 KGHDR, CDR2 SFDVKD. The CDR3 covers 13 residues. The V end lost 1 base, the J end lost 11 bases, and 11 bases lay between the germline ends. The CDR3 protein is CATSDFRGSPIYF. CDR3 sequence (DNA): TGTGCCACCAGTGATTTCCGGGGGAGCCCCATATATTTT.

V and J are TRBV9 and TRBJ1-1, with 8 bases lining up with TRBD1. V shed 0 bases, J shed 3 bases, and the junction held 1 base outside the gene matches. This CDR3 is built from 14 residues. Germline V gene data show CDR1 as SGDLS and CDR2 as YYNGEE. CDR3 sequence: CASSVGTGHTEAFF. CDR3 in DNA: TGTGCCAGCAGCGTAGGGACAGGGCACACTGAAGCTTTCTTT. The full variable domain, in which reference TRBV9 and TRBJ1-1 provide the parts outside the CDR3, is DSGVTQTPKHLITATGQRVTLRCSPRSGDLSVYWYQQSLDQGLQFLIQYYNGEERAKGNILERFSAQQFPDLHSELNLSSLELGDSALYFCASSVGTGHTEAFFGQGTRLTVV.

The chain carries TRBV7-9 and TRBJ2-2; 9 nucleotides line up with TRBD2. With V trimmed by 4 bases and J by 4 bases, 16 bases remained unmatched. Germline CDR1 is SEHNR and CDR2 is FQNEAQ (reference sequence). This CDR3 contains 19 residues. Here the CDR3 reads CASSSLWVAGESVTGELFF. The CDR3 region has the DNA TGTGCCAGCAGCTCCCTATGGGTAGCGGGGGAAAGCGTCACCGGGGAGCTGTTTTTT.

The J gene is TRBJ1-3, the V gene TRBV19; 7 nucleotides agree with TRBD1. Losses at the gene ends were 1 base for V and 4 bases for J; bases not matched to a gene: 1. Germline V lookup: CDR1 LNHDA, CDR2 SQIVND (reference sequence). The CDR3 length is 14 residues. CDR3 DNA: TGTGCCAGTAGTATAGCAGGGGGAGGAAACACCATATATTTT. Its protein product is CASSIAGGGNTIYF.

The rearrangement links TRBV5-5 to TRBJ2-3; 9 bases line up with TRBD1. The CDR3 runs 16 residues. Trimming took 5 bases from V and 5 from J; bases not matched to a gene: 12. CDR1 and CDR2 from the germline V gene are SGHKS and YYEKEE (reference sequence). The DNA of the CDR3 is TGTGCCAGCAGTCTGCAAAACAGGGGGCTGATAGATACGCAGTATTTT. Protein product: CASSLQNRGLIDTQYF.

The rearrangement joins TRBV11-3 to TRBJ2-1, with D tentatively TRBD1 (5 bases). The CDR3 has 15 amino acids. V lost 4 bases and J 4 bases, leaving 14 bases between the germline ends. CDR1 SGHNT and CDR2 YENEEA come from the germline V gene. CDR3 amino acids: CASSSRTQEYNEQFF. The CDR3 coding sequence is TGTGCCAGCAGCTCCCGAACACAGGAGTACAATGAGCAGTTCTTC.

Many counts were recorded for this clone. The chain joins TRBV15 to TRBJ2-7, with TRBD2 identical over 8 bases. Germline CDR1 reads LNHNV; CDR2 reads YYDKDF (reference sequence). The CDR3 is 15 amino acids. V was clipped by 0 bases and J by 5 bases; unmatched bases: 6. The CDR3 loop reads CATSREAGVRDEQYF. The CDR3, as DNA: TGTGCCACCAGCAGAGAAGCGGGAGTTCGGGACGAGCAGTACTTC.

CDR3 DNA sequence: TGTGCCTGGAGCACACAGGGTAACACTGAAGCTTTCTTT. This encodes CAWSTQGNTEAFF. J is TRBJ1-1 and V is TRBV30; TRBD1 is a possible D gene (6 bases). The CDR3 is 13 amino acids. Trimming cost V 3 bases and J 2 bases, with 10 bases left between them. Germline CDR1 reads GTSNPN; CDR2 reads SVGIG (reference sequence). The complete variable domain, with remaining parts taken from reference TRBV30 and TRBJ1-1, reads SQTIHQWPATLVQPVGSPLSLECTVEGTSNPNLYWYRQAAGRGLQLLFYSVGIGQISSEVPQNLSASRPQDRQFILSSKKLLLSDSGFYLCAWSTQGNTEAFFGQGTRLTVV.